This TCR beta chain derives from a study of blood T cell repertoires in COVID-19. Study-wide background: T cells, B-cell-depleted T cells, or PBMCs supplied cDNA or gDNA.

Original methodology: Estimation of nucleated cell counts was performed using reference gene primer amplification. The assay was immunoSEQ multiplex PCR, and TCRdb's table has in-frame clones only and misses some. V and J calls and clone size follow that table, whereas D and trimming were derived from the DNA. The sample holds about 250,000 clones, just under 85% seen once. CDR1 and CDR2 (germline): LGHNA, YNFKEQ. This CDR3 is 16 amino acids long. Trimming took 0 bases from V and 0 from J, leaving 12 bases between them. The chain is built from TRBV4-2 and TRBJ2-7; a possible D gene is TRBD1 (6 bases). Sequencing was done on a sample of peripheral blood. This receptor was taken from a man aged 45-65 years with acute or convalescent COVID-19. The CDR3 protein is CASSQDPGVSSYEQYF. CDR3 in DNA: TGTGCCAGCAGCCAAGATCCAGGGGTGAGCTCCTACGAGCAGTACTTC.